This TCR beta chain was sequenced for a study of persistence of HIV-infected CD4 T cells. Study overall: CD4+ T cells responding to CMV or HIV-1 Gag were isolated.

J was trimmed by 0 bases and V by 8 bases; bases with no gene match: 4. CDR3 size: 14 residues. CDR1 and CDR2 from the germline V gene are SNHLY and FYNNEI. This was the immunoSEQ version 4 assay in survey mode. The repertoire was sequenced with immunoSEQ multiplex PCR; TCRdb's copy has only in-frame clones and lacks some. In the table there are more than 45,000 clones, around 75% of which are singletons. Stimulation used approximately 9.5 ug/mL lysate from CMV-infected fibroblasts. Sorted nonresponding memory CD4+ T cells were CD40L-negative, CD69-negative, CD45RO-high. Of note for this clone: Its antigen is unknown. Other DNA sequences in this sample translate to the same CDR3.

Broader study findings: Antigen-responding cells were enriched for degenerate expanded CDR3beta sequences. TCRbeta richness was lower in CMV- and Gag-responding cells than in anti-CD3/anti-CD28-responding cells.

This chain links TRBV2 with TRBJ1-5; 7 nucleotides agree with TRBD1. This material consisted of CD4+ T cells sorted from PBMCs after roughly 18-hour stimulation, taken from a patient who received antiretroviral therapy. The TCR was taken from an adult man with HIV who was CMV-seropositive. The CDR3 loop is CASRGTVSNQPQHF. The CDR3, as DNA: TGTGCCAGCCGCGGGACAGTTAGCAATCAGCCCCAGCATTTT.